One and the same sample provided the 6 T cell receptor beta chains below, sequenced in a study of cytomegalovirus exposure and HLA in healthy donors. 13 Jbeta primers and 60 Vbeta primers were used for the PCR. Assay used: immunoSEQ multiplex PCR; TCRdb lists only in-frame clones, some missing. The table lists some 180,000 clones, approximately 80% of them singletons. Sample: PBMCs. Every receptor here comes from a young woman in good health and CMV-seronegative.

This clone was counted once. The CDR3 nucleotides are TGTGCCAGCATCGGGGCGGGGGGCTACGAGCAGTACTTC. Residues: CASIGAGGYEQYF. This chain uses TRBV27 with TRBJ2-7; 8 nucleotides agree with TRBD2. Unmatched junction bases numbered 5, after V lost 7 bases and J lost 3 bases. The CDR3 sequence is 13 residues long. Per germline, CDR1 MNHEY and CDR2 SMNVEV (reference sequence).

The chain links TRBV19 to TRBJ2-3; 10 bases are a match to TRBD2. V gave up 6 bases and J gave up 4 bases; unmatched junction bases: 13. CDR1 and CDR2 (germline): LNHDA, SQIVND (reference sequence). The CDR3 runs 17 residues. The CDR3 here is CASSLPHSGRWADTQYF. The CDR3 DNA sequence: TGTGCCAGTAGCCTTCCTCATAGCGGGAGGTGGGCAGATACGCAGTATTTT.

This clone showed up just once. This chain connects TRBV19 to TRBJ2-3; D gene unclear. The germline V gene encodes CDR1 LNHDA and CDR2 SQIVND (reference sequence). Deletions cut 2 bases from V and 6 bases from J, with 12 bases between. The CDR3 spans 14 residues. The CDR3 sequence is CASSIIDSPDTQYF. The CDR3 nucleotides are TGTGCCAGTAGTATAATCGACTCACCTGATACGCAGTATTTT.

This clone was seen a single time. Different DNA sequences within this sample yield the same CDR3. V usage is TRBV5-1 and J usage is TRBJ2-7, with no clear D. The germline V gene has CDR1 SGHRS and CDR2 YFSETQ. V lost 0 bases, J lost 2 bases, and 6 bases lay in between. The CDR3 is 13 residues long. The CDR3 reads CASSLAGTYEQYF. The DNA of the CDR3 is TGCGCCAGCAGCTTGGCTGGCACCTACGAGCAGTACTTC.

The sample holds a few counts of this clone. V gene TRBV27 combines with J gene TRBJ2-7, with D possibly being TRBD2 (6 bases). With 4 bases removed from V and 0 bases from J, the gap between germline ends came to 16 bases. Per germline, CDR1 MNHEY and CDR2 SMNVEV (reference sequence). The CDR3 covers 16 residues. The CDR3 here is CASSYSAGQFSYEQYF. CDR3 nucleotides: TGTGCCAGCAGTTACTCGGCGGGGCAATTCTCCTACGAGCAGTACTTC.

This chain uses TRBV7-7 with TRBJ2-7; TRBD2 agrees at 8 bases. V dropped 6 bases and J dropped 5; count of bases not matched to a gene: 6. This CDR3 comprises 13 residues. The germline gives CDR1 SSHAT, CDR2 FNYEAQ (reference sequence). In nucleotides, the CDR3 is TGTGCCAGCAGTCCCGCGGGGGGCCACGAGCAGTACTTC. Translation gives CASSPAGGHEQYF.